Listed below are T cell receptor beta chains from one sample, sequenced in a study of early T cells in non-severe SARS-CoV-2 infection. A single record per CDR3 protein comes from TCRdb applying MiXCR to the 5' RACE reads. Of 37,000 or so distinct CDR3 sequences listed, 4.7% are singletons. Sample: whole blood. The receptors were sampled from an adult who was a healthcare worker with PCR-confirmed SARS-CoV-2 infection or an uninfected control (not recorded which). CDR3s include the opening cysteine and the closing phenylalanine or tryptophan.

len,v_gene,j_gene,CDR3aa
17,TRBV4-3,TRBJ2-5,CASSQDGAGQGSETQYF
16,TRBV2,TRBJ1-4,CASSAKRGFANEKLFF
17,TRBV12-3/TRBV12-4,TRBJ2-1,CASSPRASTSGRHEQFF
13,TRBV27,TRBJ1-1,CASRWTGGTEAFF
16,TRBV6-6,TRBJ2-1,CASSPRTSGRNNEQFF
14,TRBV10-3,TRBJ2-1,CAIGGGPIYNEQFF
15,TRBV27,TRBJ1-6,CASSLSAGSNSPLHF
13,TRBV12-3/TRBV12-4,TRBJ1-6,CASSPDAYSPLHF
13,TRBV20-1,TRBJ1-1,CSARDQGGAEAFF
11,TRBV20-1,TRBJ2-1,CSASANNEQFF
15,TRBV5-1,TRBJ2-1,CASSHGQGPWNEQFF
11,TRBV6-6,TRBJ1-1,CASSYTHEAFF
13,TRBV12-3/TRBV12-4,TRBJ2-7,CASSLGGGYEQYF
14,TRBV20-1,TRBJ2-2,CSATSGLEGGELFF
16,TRBV18,TRBJ2-7,CASSPPGLARTYEQYF
16,TRBV9,TRBJ1-6,CASSVGDRPYYSPLHF
13,TRBV7-3,TRBJ2-1,CASSLGRNNEQFF
15,TRBV27,TRBJ1-5,CASSPGQNSNQPQHF
14,TRBV20-1,TRBJ2-7,CSARASGGAYEQYF
15,TRBV14,TRBJ1-3,CASSRSGHSGNTIYF
16,TRBV7-8,TRBJ2-1,CASSGKGLAGDNEQFF
16,TRBV6-5,TRBJ2-7,CASSYSTTGGHWEQYF
15,TRBV6-6,TRBJ2-5,CASSAFTGGKETQYF
15,TRBV18,TRBJ2-1,CASSPPGTSYNEQFF
15,TRBV5-8,TRBJ1-6,CASSLSWVANSPLHF
13,TRBV19,TRBJ2-1,CASSSGLAREQFF